A selection of T cell receptor beta chains follows, all from one sample in a study of blood T cell repertoires in COVID-19. The assay was immunoSEQ multiplex PCR, and TCRdb's table has in-frame clones only and misses some. The sample lists 150,000 to 200,000 clones; approximately 80% were seen once. Sequenced: PBMCs or T cells enriched from blood (not recorded which). The source of these receptors is a man between 45 and 60 years old who had recovered from COVID-19. Each CDR3 is given with its conserved first and last residue. Fields, in order: CDR3 protein, J gene, clone size, V gene. Size values are once, few and many counts, or a class for expanded clones, and some rows have none.

CASSPTGFTYEQYF | TRBJ2-7 | NA | TRBV6-5
CASSLFVPSGANVLTF | TRBJ2-6 | NA | TRBV28
CASSSLPGQGKNEQFF | TRBJ2-1 | NA | TRBV5-5
CASSPKPGANSGNTIYF | TRBJ1-3 | few | TRBV6-2/TRBV6-3
CASSHGRTGYGYTF | TRBJ1-2 | NA | TRBV4-1
CASSIDRGYGYTF | TRBJ1-2 | NA | TRBV19
CASSTGREVLDEQFF | TRBJ2-1 | NA | TRBV5-6
CASRLGQAEGGTEAFF | TRBJ1-1 | NA | TRBV27
CASGELGYNEQFF | TRBJ2-1 | NA | TRBV6-5
CASSQEAGQGTYSPLHF | TRBJ1-6 | NA | TRBV4-1
CAISSGGSSSGANVLTF | TRBJ2-6 | NA | TRBV10-3
CASSLWGQGDTEAFF | TRBJ1-1 | NA | TRBV5-8
CASSQIGTGRGYGYTF | TRBJ1-2 | few | TRBV3-1/TRBV3-2
CASSVEARAGTEAFF | TRBJ1-1 | few | TRBV9
CASRRQQGNQPQHF | TRBJ1-5 | NA | TRBV6-5
CASSQIPSGSSYNEQFF | TRBJ2-1 | NA | TRBV7-6
CASSPEGPTEAFF | TRBJ1-1 | NA | TRBV18
CASSSGTGLGNTIYF | TRBJ1-3 | few | TRBV5-4
CASGSLARGELFF | TRBJ2-2 | NA | TRBV12-5
CASSDWAGYNYGYTF | TRBJ1-2 | NA | TRBV2
CATATGTTEAFF | TRBJ1-1 | NA | TRBV12-3/TRBV12-4
CASSYPAGELFF | TRBJ2-2 | few | TRBV12-3/TRBV12-4
CASRQQGPLHF | TRBJ1-6 | NA | TRBV12-3/TRBV12-4
CASRGREYTGELFF | TRBJ2-2 | NA | TRBV10-2
CASSLSGRDEQYF | TRBJ2-7 | NA | TRBV12-3/TRBV12-4
CASSPQGTRQETQYF | TRBJ2-5 | many | TRBV7-9
CASSPDSGSYNEQFF | TRBJ2-1 | NA | TRBV5-1
CASSHGQTGAPNQPQHF | TRBJ1-5 | few | TRBV4-2
CASSGSLTSGGHEQFF | TRBJ2-1 | NA | TRBV5-5
CASYRLAGDNNEQFF | TRBJ2-1 | once | TRBV5-4
CASKRGTAKTNYGYTF | TRBJ1-2 | NA | TRBV28
CAWSGERYGYTF | TRBJ1-2 | NA | TRBV30
CAVQRGGLYEQYF | TRBJ2-7 | once | TRBV2
CASSLLLNTGELFF | TRBJ2-2 | NA | TRBV5-4
CASSYSTAGPDTQYF | TRBJ2-3 | NA | TRBV6-2/TRBV6-3
CASSLQGTGREKLFF | TRBJ1-4 | once | TRBV5-5
CASSLGGTGIYEQYF | TRBJ2-7 | NA | TRBV7-2
CASSLYDTGELFF | TRBJ2-2 | NA | TRBV7-3
CASGSGGQASSYTF | TRBJ1-2 | NA | TRBV12-5
CASSEDRGRDGYTF | TRBJ1-2 | NA | TRBV7-9
CASTGTPHYEQYF | TRBJ2-7 | NA | TRBV19
CASSQVGDRSNYGYTF | TRBJ1-2 | NA | TRBV3-1/TRBV3-2
CASSKARKETQYF | TRBJ2-5 | NA | TRBV5-4
CASSYLRATDTQYF | TRBJ2-3 | NA | TRBV6-5
CASSPDGEKQFF | TRBJ2-1 | NA | TRBV3-1/TRBV3-2
CASRGGDNEQFF | TRBJ2-1 | NA | TRBV5-1
CASSSTGRNYGYTF | TRBJ1-2 | NA | TRBV7-9
CASSGGVDTQYF | TRBJ2-3 | NA | TRBV25-1
CASSLHSGGAPAGELFF | TRBJ2-2 | NA | TRBV5-1
CASSPPGARAFF | TRBJ1-1 | NA | TRBV11-2
CASSPRQGGYEQYF | TRBJ2-7 | NA | TRBV19
CASSIELNTGELFF | TRBJ2-2 | NA | TRBV19
CASSTGLAGGRSNEQFF | TRBJ2-1 | NA | TRBV7-6
CASTFRQGEGQYF | TRBJ2-7 | NA | TRBV18